Below, 23 T cell receptor beta chains from the same sample are listed, as sequenced in a study of T-cell memory formation after mild COVID-19. TCRdb re-analysed the 5' RACE reads in MiXCR, keeping a single row per CDR3 protein. In the table there are over 300,000 distinct CDR3 sequences, 20% to 25% of which are singletons. Sequenced sample: PBMCs or a T cell subset sorted from them (not recorded which). The receptors come from a man aged 18-30 years who had mild COVID-19 (a few samples of this study predate the infection). Cell type and time point are not known.

The chain joins TRBV3-1 to TRBJ1-5, with TRBD1 identical over 9 bases. CDR3 size: 15 residues. Germline trimming cut 5 bases from V and 2 bases from J; bases unmatched to any gene: 4. CDR1 is LGHDT, CDR2 YNNKEL, per germline (reference sequence). In nucleotides, the CDR3 is TGTGCCAGCAGCGGGGGACAGGGAGGCAATCAGCCCCAGCATTTT. Translation: CASSGGQGGNQPQHF.

This clonotype has ten or more counts. V is TRBV18 and J is TRBJ2-4, with 10 bases that match TRBD1. Germline V gene data show CDR1 as KGHSH and CDR2 as LQKENI. The CDR3 covers 14 residues. Trimming removed 5 bases from V and 7 bases from J; junction bases left unmatched: 5. The CDR3 loop reads CASSTGQGKNIQYF. The CDR3 region has the DNA TGTGCCAGCTCAACGGGACAGGGGAAGAACATTCAGTACTTC.

The rearrangement links TRBV10-3 to TRBJ2-3; maybe TRBD2 (7 bases). V lost 7 bases, J lost 1 base, and 15 bases lay in between. CDR1 is ENHRY, CDR2 SYGVKD, per germline. The CDR3 consists of 15 residues. The CDR3 region is CAIKAAGARTDTQYF. Here the CDR3 DNA reads TGTGCCATCAAGGCGGCGGGGGCCCGCACAGATACGCAGTATTTT.

The V gene is TRBV6-5, the J gene TRBJ2-1; 8 bases are shared with TRBD1. Losses at the gene ends were 5 bases for V and 6 bases for J; bases not matched to a gene: 3. Germline CDR1 MNHEY, CDR2 SVGAGI. This CDR3 spans 13 amino acids. CDR3 sequence reads: CASSPGQGNEQFF. Written as DNA, the CDR3 is TGTGCCAGCAGTCCTGGACAGGGCAATGAGCAGTTCTTC.

V is TRBV5-1 and J is TRBJ2-2, with D possibly matching TRBD1 (7 bases). The CDR3 length is 14 residues. Trimming pared 2 bases from V and 3 bases from J, leaving 8 bases between. Germline assignment: CDR1 SGHRS and CDR2 YFSETQ. CDR3 loop: CASSFRGDTGELFF. CDR3 nucleotides: TGCGCCAGCAGCTTCAGGGGGGACACCGGGGAGCTGTTTTTT.

There are a few counts of this clonotype. The CDR3 loop is CASSYGIPGEQYV. DNA of the CDR3: TGTGCCAGCAGTTACGGTATCCCGGGGGAGCAGTACGTC. V usage is TRBV6-6 and J usage is TRBJ2-7; D may be TRBD2 (5 bases). Trimming left V 2 bases short and J 7 bases short, with 12 bases between. CDR3 size: 13 residues. Looked up from germline, CDR1 is MNHNY and CDR2 is SVGAGI (reference sequence).

Note on this clonotype: A read error is likely, as this CDR3 ends without the conserved phenylalanine or tryptophan. The DNA is omitted, as the CDR3 cannot be located on it reliably, and the CDR3 follows TCRdb's listing. V usage is TRBV6-1 and J usage is TRBJ2-7; the D call TRBD1 from the table was never checked on the DNA. Germline assignment: CDR1 MNHNS and CDR2 SASEGT. The CDR3 contains 13 residues when both ends are counted. The CDR3 here is CASSESGRAGLSS.

The J gene is TRBJ1-1, the V gene TRBV21-1. TRBV21-1 is designated a pseudogene. The CDR3 is 15 amino acids. In DNA, the CDR3 is TGTGCCAGCAGCTTCGGTGTTGTAAAGGACACTGAAGCTTTCTTT. Translation gives CASSFGVVKDTEAFF.

The V gene is TRBV15, the J gene TRBJ2-7; D assignment may be TRBD1 or TRBD2 (5 bases each). The CDR3 is made up of 14 amino acids. Germline CDR1 and CDR2: LNHNV and YYDKDF (reference sequence). Deletions cut 0 bases from V and 6 bases from J, with 12 bases between. The CDR3 loop reads CATSRDREGVEQYF. The CDR3, as DNA: TGTGCCACCAGCAGAGATCGGGAAGGGGTCGAGCAGTACTTC.

This chain uses TRBV27 with TRBJ1-5, with D possibly being TRBD1 (5 bases). CDR1 and CDR2 (germline): MNHEY, SMNVEV (reference sequence). V dropped 2 bases and J dropped 3 bases, with 8 bases sitting between them. The CDR3 is 14 amino acids. The CDR3 DNA is TGTGCCAGCAGTTTAGCAGGGATCAATCAGCCCCAGCATTTT. Protein product: CASSLAGINQPQHF.

There are a few counts of this clonotype. The V and J genes are TRBV12-3 or TRBV12-4 and TRBJ1-2; perhaps TRBD1 as D (5 bases). The CDR3 sequence is 14 residues long. V was cut by 2 bases and J by 1 base, with 8 bases left in between. CDR3 sequence (DNA): TGTGCCAGCAGTTTAAATGGGGGTAACTATGGCTACACCTTC. This codes for CASSLNGGNYGYTF.

This clonotype was recorded at least ten times. The chain couples TRBV7-2 to TRBJ2-2; D not certain. The ends were cut back, 5 bases at V and 1 base at J, with 11 bases in the middle. From germline, CDR1 is SGHTA and CDR2 FQGNSA. The CDR3 loop spans 15 amino acids. CDR3 protein: CASSALGWNTGELFF. The CDR3 nucleotides read TGTGCCAGCAGCGCCCTCGGGTGGAACACCGGGGAGCTGTTTTTT. Using reference TRBV7-2 and TRBJ2-2 for the parts outside the CDR3, the full variable domain is GAGVSQSPSNKVTEKGKDVELRCDPISGHTALYWYRQSLGQGLEFLIYFQGNSAPDKSGLPSDRFSAERTGGSVSTLTIQRTQQEDSAVYLCASSALGWNTGELFFGEGSRLTVL.

The rearrangement links TRBV7-2 to TRBJ1-1, with unresolved D. Germline V gene sequence: CDR1 SGHTA, CDR2 FQGNSA. This CDR3 spans 13 amino acids. Trimming removed 3 bases from V and 8 bases from J, with 13 bases in between. The CDR3 loop is CASSFTLVTEAFF. The DNA for the CDR3 is TGTGCCAGCAGCTTTACCCTAGTAACCGAAGCTTTCTTT.

This clonotype showed up just a few times. The chain uses TRBV5-1 and TRBJ2-3; 10 bases fit TRBD2. V lost 5 bases to trimming and J lost 0 bases; unmatched junction nucleotides: 9. The CDR3 runs 17 residues. CDR1 is SGHRS and CDR2 is YFSETQ in the germline V gene. CDR3 nucleotides: TGCGCCAGCAGTCCCCAACTAGCGGGGCTAAGCACAGATACGCAGTATTTT. It specifies CASSPQLAGLSTDTQYF. Looking up the rest from reference TRBV5-1 and TRBJ2-3 gives the full variable domain: KAGVTQTPRYLIKTRGQQVTLSCSPISGHRSVSWYQQTPGQGLQFLFEYFSETQRNKGNFPGRFSGRQFSNSRSEMNVSTLELGDSALYLCASSPQLAGLSTDTQYFGPGTRLTVL.

This chain links TRBV20-1 with TRBJ2-4; TRBD1 matches 7 bases. This CDR3 contains 14 residues. The V gene's germline CDR1 is DFQATT and CDR2 SNEGSKA (reference sequence). Losses at the gene ends were 5 bases for V and 0 bases for J; bases not matched to a gene: 4. The CDR3 DNA follows: TGCAGTGCTCACAGGGGCCTAGCCAAAAACATTCAGTACTTC. Protein sequence: CSAHRGLAKNIQYF.

A few counts support this clonotype. The chain employs TRBV29-1 and TRBJ2-6; tentative D call: TRBD1 (5 bases). Trimming removed 3 bases from V and 0 bases from J, with 6 bases in between. This CDR3 spans 14 amino acids. The V gene's germline CDR1 is SQVTM and CDR2 ANQGSEA. The CDR3 sequence is CSVDGASGANVLTF. The CDR3 DNA reads as TGCAGCGTTGATGGGGCCTCTGGGGCCAACGTCCTGACTTTC.

This sequence joins TRBV6-5 and TRBJ2-7, with a possible D match to TRBD1 (6 bases). The length of the CDR3 is 14 residues. V lost 0 bases and J 7 bases, leaving 13 bases between the germline ends. The germline gives CDR1 MNHEY, CDR2 SVGAGI. CDR3 nucleotide sequence: TGTGCCAGCAGTTACTCACACAGGGTTCGAGAGCAGTACTTC. This translates into CASSYSHRVREQYF.

This clonotype has more than one count but fewer than ten. The J gene is TRBJ2-1, the V gene TRBV4-3; TRBD1 matches at 7 bases. After removal of 0 bases from V and 4 bases from J, the junction contained 6 bases not matched to a gene. This CDR3 is 16 amino acids long. Germline lookup yields CDR1 LGHNA and CDR2 YSLEER. The chain's CDR3 is CASSQDQGTAYNEQFF. In DNA form, the CDR3 reads TGCGCCAGCAGCCAAGATCAGGGGACAGCTTACAATGAGCAGTTCTTC.

There are a few counts of this clonotype. This chain connects TRBV5-1 to TRBJ1-1; 7 bases map to TRBD1. Trimming removed 3 bases from V and 4 bases from J; junction bases left unmatched: 9. This CDR3 spans 15 amino acids. Germline CDR1 is SGHRS and CDR2 is YFSETQ. The CDR3, as DNA: TGCGCCAGCAGCTCCACAGGGGCTGTGGGCACTGAAGCTTTCTTT. It encodes CASSSTGAVGTEAFF.

This chain joins TRBV7-9 and TRBJ1-2, with a weak D call TRBD1 (6 bases). Germline assignment: CDR1 SEHNR and CDR2 FQNEAQ (reference sequence). There are 15 residues in the CDR3. The germline V and J ends were trimmed by 5 bases and 2 bases, with 15 bases remaining between them. The CDR3 DNA follows: TGTGCCAGCAGCGTGATGGGGGCGCGGAACTATGGCTACACCTTC. Its protein is CASSVMGARNYGYTF.

The V call is TRBV7-8, the J call TRBJ2-3; 13 bases agree with TRBD2. CDR3 length equals 17 residues. Per the germline V gene, CDR1 is SGHVS and CDR2 is FQNEAQ. Germline trimming cut 4 bases from V and 2 bases from J; bases unmatched to any gene: 6. CDR3 in amino acids: CASSSPGTSGDTDTQYF. The CDR3 DNA sequence: TGTGCCAGCAGCTCCCCCGGGACTAGCGGGGACACAGATACGCAGTATTTT.

In this sample, this clonotype turned up a few times. The chain couples TRBV4-1 to TRBJ2-7; 8 bases match TRBD1. Germline CDR1 reads MGHRA; CDR2 reads YSYEKL. This CDR3 has 13 amino acids. The V and J ends lost 6 bases and 12 bases, in that order; junction bases with no gene match: 13. The CDR3 bases are TGCGCCAGCAGACAGCCCGGGACAGGCCAAACGTACGTC. It translates to CASRQPGTGQTYV.

The rearrangement uses TRBV7-8 and TRBJ2-5, with 7 bases identical to TRBD2. The trim removed 7 bases at V and 5 bases at J, leaving 16 bases unmatched. CDR1 is SGHVS and CDR2 is FQNEAQ in the germline V gene. The CDR3 loop spans 16 amino acids. The CDR3 DNA sequence: TGTGCCAGCACCCCGGGGTCTGCGGGGGATCTGGAGACCCAGTACTTC. Amino acid sequence: CASTPGSAGDLETQYF.